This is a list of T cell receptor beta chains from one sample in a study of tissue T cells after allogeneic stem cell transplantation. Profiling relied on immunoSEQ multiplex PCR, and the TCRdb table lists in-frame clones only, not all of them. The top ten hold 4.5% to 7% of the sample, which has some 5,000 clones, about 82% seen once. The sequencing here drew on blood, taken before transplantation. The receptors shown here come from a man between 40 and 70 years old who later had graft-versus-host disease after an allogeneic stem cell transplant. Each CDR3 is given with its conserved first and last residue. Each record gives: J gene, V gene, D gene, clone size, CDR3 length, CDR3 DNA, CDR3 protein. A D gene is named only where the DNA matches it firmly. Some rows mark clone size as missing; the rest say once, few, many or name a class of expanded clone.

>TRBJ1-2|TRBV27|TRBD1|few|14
TGTGCCAGCAGTTTGGGCAGGGGGGAGTATGGCTACACCTTC
CASSLGRGEYGYTF
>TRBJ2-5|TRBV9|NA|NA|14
TGTGCCAGCAGCGTAGCCACGGCTGGGAAGACCCAGTACTTC
CASSVATAGKTQYF
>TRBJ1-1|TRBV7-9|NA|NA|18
TGTGCCAGCAGCTCAGGACGATGGGGGCGTGGGAAAGACACTGAAGCTTTCTTT
CASSSGRWGRGKDTEAFF
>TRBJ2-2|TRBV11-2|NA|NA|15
TGTGCCAGCAGCTTCGAAAGGGCCAACACCGGGGAGCTGTTTTTT
CASSFERANTGELFF
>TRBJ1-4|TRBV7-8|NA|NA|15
TGTGCCAGCAGCTTTCTGTCCGGCCGACGAGAAAAACTGTTTTTT
CASSFLSGRREKLFF
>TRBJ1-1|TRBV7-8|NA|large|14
TGTGCCAGCAGCGCCACCTGGGGGGACACTGAAGCTTTCTTT
CASSATWGDTEAFF
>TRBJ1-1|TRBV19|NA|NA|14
TGTGCCACAACTATCAGGGGCCCCAACACTGAAGCTTTCTTT
CATTIRGPNTEAFF
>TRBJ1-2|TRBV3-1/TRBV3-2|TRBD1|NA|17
TGTGCCAGCAGCCAACCGGGACAGAGGTTGGGAGACTATGGCTACACCTTC
CASSQPGQRLGDYGYTF
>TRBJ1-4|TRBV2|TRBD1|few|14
TGTGCCAGCAGGGACAGGATTTCTAATGAAAAACTGTTTTTT
CASRDRISNEKLFF
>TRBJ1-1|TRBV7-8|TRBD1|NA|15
TGTGCCAGCAGCGCCCTAGGGACAGGGAACACTGAAGCTTTCTTT
CASSALGTGNTEAFF
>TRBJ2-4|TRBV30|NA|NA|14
TGTGCCTGGAGTAAGGGGGGCGTGGGTTACATTCAGTACTTC
CAWSKGGVGYIQYF
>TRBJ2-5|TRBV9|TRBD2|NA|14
TGTGCCAGCAGCGTGACTAGCGGGAGAGAGACCCAGTACTTC
CASSVTSGRETQYF
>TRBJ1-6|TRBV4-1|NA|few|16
TGCGCCAGCAGCCAGGATAGGGGAGATACAAATTCACCCCTCCACTTT
CASSQDRGDTNSPLHF
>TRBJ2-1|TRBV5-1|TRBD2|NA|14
TGCGCCAGCAGCTCGGGACTAGCACTTAATGAGCAGTTCTTC
CASSSGLALNEQFF
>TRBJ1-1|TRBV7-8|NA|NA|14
TGTGCCAGCAGCCCACCAGATATGAACACTGAAGCTTTCTTT
CASSPPDMNTEAFF
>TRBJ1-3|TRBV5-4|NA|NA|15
TGTGCCAGCAGCCCTTACCTTGGATCTGGAAACACCATATATTTT
CASSPYLGSGNTIYF
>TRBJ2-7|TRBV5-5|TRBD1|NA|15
TGTGCCAGCAGCGTTGGACAGGGTATCTCCTACGAGCAGTACTTC
CASSVGQGISYEQYF
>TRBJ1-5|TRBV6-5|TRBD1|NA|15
TGTGCCAGCACCTCGACAGGGGTTAGCAATCAGCCCCAGCATTTT
CASTSTGVSNQPQHF
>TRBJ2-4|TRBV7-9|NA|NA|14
TGTGCCAGCACCACCGTGGGGGCCAAAAACATTCAGTACTTC
CASTTVGAKNIQYF
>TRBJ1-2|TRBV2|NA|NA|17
TGTGCCAGCACGGGTAGAACTACGGCAAGACTTAACTATGGCTACACCTTC
CASTGRTTARLNYGYTF
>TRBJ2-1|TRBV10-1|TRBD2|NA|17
TGCGCCAGCAGTGAGTCATATGCTAGCGGGGCGACCGATGAGCAGTTCTTC
CASSESYASGATDEQFF
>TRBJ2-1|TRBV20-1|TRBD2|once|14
TGCAGTGCTAGTAAGCTAGCGGGAGCCAATGAGCAGTTCTTC
CSASKLAGANEQFF
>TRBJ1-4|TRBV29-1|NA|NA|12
TGCAGCGTTGACGATGCTCAGGGAAAACTGTTTTTT
CSVDDAQGKLFF
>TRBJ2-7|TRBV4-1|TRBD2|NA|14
TGCGCCAGCAGCCAGGCCGGGACTATCCGCGAGCAGTACTTC
CASSQAGTIREQYF
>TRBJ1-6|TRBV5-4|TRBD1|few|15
TGTGCCAGCAGCGAATTCCAGGGGGGTAATTCACCCCTCCACTTT
CASSEFQGGNSPLHF
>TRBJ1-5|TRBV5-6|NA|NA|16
TGTGCCAGCAGCTCTTCCCCTCTAAGAGGCAATCAGCCCCAGCATTTT
CASSSSPLRGNQPQHF
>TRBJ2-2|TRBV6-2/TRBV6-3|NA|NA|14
TGTGCCAGCAGTTACAGGGCAGGGGCCGGGGAGCTGTTTTTT
CASSYRAGAGELFF
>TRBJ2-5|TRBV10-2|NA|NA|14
TGCGCCAGCAGTCACCCCGTGAGACAAGAGACCCAGTACTTC
CASSHPVRQETQYF
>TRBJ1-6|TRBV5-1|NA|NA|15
TGCGCCAGCAGCTTCGATGGAGGTAATAATTCACCCCTCCACTTT
CASSFDGGNNSPLHF
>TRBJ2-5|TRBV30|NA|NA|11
TGTGCCTGGAGTGGAGGAGAGACCCAGTACTTC
CAWSGGETQYF
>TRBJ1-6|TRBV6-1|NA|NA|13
TGTGCCAGCAGTGAGCTGGGGGATTCACCCCTCCACTTT
CASSELGDSPLHF
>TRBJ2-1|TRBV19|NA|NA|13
TGTGCCAGTAGTATACAAGGGCCAAATGAGCAGTTCTTC
CASSIQGPNEQFF
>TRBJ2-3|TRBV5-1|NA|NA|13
TGCGCCGTCCGGGCCACGCCAGCAGATACGCAGTATTTT
CAVRATPADTQYF